A selection of T cell receptor beta chains follows, all from one sample in a study of cytomegalovirus exposure and HLA in healthy donors. Libraries were prepared by immunoSEQ multiplex PCR; TCRdb keeps only in-frame clonotypes and omits some of them. Of tens of thousands of clones in the sample, 55% to 75% are singletons; the top ten hold about 15%. The sample taken for sequencing was PBMCs. The receptor set was obtained from a woman aged 50 to 65 in good health and CMV-seropositive. Each CDR3 is given with its conserved first and last residue. Each record gives: V gene, clone size, J gene, D gene, CDR3 protein, CDR3 DNA. A D gene is named only where the DNA matches it firmly. Rows give clone size only sometimes, using once, few, many, or a class for an expanded clone.

TRBV2,.,TRBJ2-3,.,CASSEIQGMTDTQYF,TGTGCCAGCAGTGAAATACAGGGAATGACAGATACGCAGTATTTT
TRBV5-8,.,TRBJ2-1,TRBD2,CASSPGVTAGVAHEQFF,TGTGCCAGCAGCCCCGGGGTTACGGCGGGAGTTGCCCATGAGCAGTTCTTC
TRBV6-1,.,TRBJ1-2,TRBD1,CASSLYRGQGYGYTF,TGTGCCAGCAGTTTATACAGGGGGCAGGGCTATGGCTACACCTTC
TRBV2,.,TRBJ2-5,.,CASSEAGRSQYF,TGTGCCAGCAGTGAAGCGGGCAGGTCCCAGTACTTC
TRBV2,few,TRBJ2-1,.,CASSVLWGGDYNEQFF,TGTGCCAGCAGTGTTTTGTGGGGGGGCGACTACAATGAGCAGTTCTTC
TRBV7-3,.,TRBJ2-2,.,CASSLPGEGTGELFF,TGTGCCAGCAGCTTACCGGGAGAAGGCACCGGGGAGCTGTTTTTT
TRBV4-1,.,TRBJ2-3,TRBD2,CASSPRQTSGDPDTQYF,TGCGCCAGCAGCCCCCGTCAGACTAGCGGGGATCCCGATACGCAGTATTTT
TRBV9,.,TRBJ1-1,.,CASSAAKGGQSRNTEAFF,TGTGCCAGCAGCGCAGCAAAGGGGGGGCAAAGCAGGAACACTGAAGCTTTCTTT
TRBV29-1,.,TRBJ2-7,TRBD2,CSAGVAGESYEQYF,TGCAGCGCCGGGGTAGCGGGGGAGTCCTACGAGCAGTACTTC
TRBV2,.,TRBJ2-3,TRBD2,CASSPRLTSGRGGDTQYF,TGTGCCAGCAGCCCAAGACTAACTAGCGGGAGAGGAGGGGATACGCAGTATTTT
TRBV20-1,.,TRBJ1-2,.,CSARDRGGYTF,TGCAGTGCTAGAGACAGGGGAGGCTACACCTTC
TRBV19,.,TRBJ2-7,TRBD2,CASRRTSGTTYEQYF,TGTGCCAGTAGGCGCACTAGCGGTACCACCTACGAGCAGTACTTC
TRBV7-6,.,TRBJ2-7,TRBD2,CASSSSGTSGSLGEQYF,TGTGCCAGCAGCTCCTCCGGGACTAGCGGGAGCCTGGGTGAGCAGTACTTC
TRBV4-2,.,TRBJ2-5,.,CASSQDLRVETQYF,TGTGCCAGCAGCCAAGATCTCAGGGTCGAGACCCAGTACTTC
TRBV6-6,.,TRBJ2-5,TRBD2,CASGTKLAGKETQYF,TGTGCCAGCGGGACCAAACTAGCGGGGAAAGAGACCCAGTACTTC
TRBV20-1,.,TRBJ1-5,.,CSAMREPPQHF,TGCAGTGCTATGAGGGAACCGCCCCAGCATTTT
TRBV4-3,.,TRBJ2-3,.,CASSRTVNGGTDTQYF,TGCGCCAGCAGCCGGACAGTCAATGGGGGCACAGATACGCAGTATTTT
TRBV27,.,TRBJ2-4,TRBD2,CASRGLAIAKNIQYF,TGTGCCAGCAGGGGACTAGCGATAGCCAAAAACATTCAGTACTTC
TRBV19,.,TRBJ1-2,.,CASSLEQGHGYTF,TGTGCCAGTAGTCTCGAACAGGGACATGGCTACACCTTC
TRBV9,.,TRBJ1-1,TRBD1,CASSVVQGGTEAFF,TGTGCCAGCAGCGTAGTACAGGGGGGGACTGAAGCTTTCTTT
TRBV19,.,TRBJ2-1,TRBD1,CASWAGTGNYNEQFF,TGTGCCAGCTGGGCCGGGACAGGGAACTACAATGAGCAGTTCTTC
TRBV19,once,TRBJ2-3,.,CASSIGDTQYF,TGTGCCAGTAGTATCGGGGATACGCAGTATTTT
TRBV7-8,.,TRBJ2-5,.,CASSLVSMRSSVGAQYF,TGTGCCAGCAGCTTAGTATCTATGCGGAGCTCAGTCGGAGCCCAGTACTTC
TRBV5-4,once,TRBJ2-3,TRBD2,CASSPKREGLYDTQYF,TGTGCCAGCAGCCCAAAGCGGGAGGGCCTGTACGATACGCAGTATTTT
TRBV7-3,.,TRBJ2-3,.,CASSLSGSTDTQYF,TGTGCCAGCAGCTTATCGGGTAGCACAGATACGCAGTATTTT
TRBV28,.,TRBJ2-2,.,CASSLSGAGNTGELFF,TGTGCCAGCAGTTTAAGTGGGGCAGGGAACACCGGGGAGCTGTTTTTT
TRBV28,.,TRBJ2-2,.,CASSPPNSGELFF,TGTGCCAGCAGTCCCCCGAACTCCGGGGAGCTGTTTTTT
TRBV6-1,.,TRBJ1-5,.,CASSDEWWQPQHF,TGTGCCAGCAGTGACGAGTGGTGGCAGCCCCAGCATTTT
TRBV30,.,TRBJ1-2,.,CAWSVTRDGYTF,TGTGCCTGGAGTGTGACGAGGGATGGCTACACCTTC
TRBV14,few,TRBJ1-1,.,CASSQGRYVSRTEAFF,TGTGCCAGCAGCCAAGGCCGATACGTTAGTAGAACTGAAGCTTTCTTT
TRBV7-9,.,TRBJ1-4,TRBD1,CASSLKGAGREKLFF,TGTGCCAGCAGCCTAAAGGGGGCGGGACGAGAAAAACTGTTTTTT
TRBV5-1,.,TRBJ1-1,.,CASSLLSSGPLSEAFF,TGCGCCAGCAGCTTGCTTAGCTCAGGGCCTCTTTCTGAAGCTTTCTTT
TRBV5-1,.,TRBJ2-5,.,CASSPGLETLETQYF,TGCGCCAGCAGCCCGGGTCTGGAGACTTTAGAGACCCAGTACTTC
TRBV5-4,.,TRBJ2-7,TRBD2,CASRRDLAGVYEQYF,TGTGCCAGCAGGCGTGACCTAGCGGGTGTATACGAGCAGTACTTC
TRBV5-1,once,TRBJ2-7,.,CASSLGAGASYEQYF,TGCGCCAGCAGCTTGGGGGCGGGGGCCTCCTACGAGCAGTACTTC
TRBV4-3,.,TRBJ2-3,.,CASSQDLRGIPDTQYF,TGCGCCAGCAGCCAAGATTTGAGGGGGATTCCGGATACGCAGTATTTT
TRBV5-6,.,TRBJ2-7,TRBD2,CASGRAGVDEQYF,TGTGCCAGCGGGCGGGCGGGAGTGGACGAGCAGTACTTC
TRBV2,.,TRBJ2-6,TRBD1,CASTGTGAGANVLTF,TGTGCCAGCACCGGGACAGGGGCTGGGGCCAACGTCCTGACTTTC
TRBV7-2,.,TRBJ1-2,.,CASSPQANYGYTF,TGTGCCAGCAGCCCTCAGGCTAACTATGGCTACACCTTC